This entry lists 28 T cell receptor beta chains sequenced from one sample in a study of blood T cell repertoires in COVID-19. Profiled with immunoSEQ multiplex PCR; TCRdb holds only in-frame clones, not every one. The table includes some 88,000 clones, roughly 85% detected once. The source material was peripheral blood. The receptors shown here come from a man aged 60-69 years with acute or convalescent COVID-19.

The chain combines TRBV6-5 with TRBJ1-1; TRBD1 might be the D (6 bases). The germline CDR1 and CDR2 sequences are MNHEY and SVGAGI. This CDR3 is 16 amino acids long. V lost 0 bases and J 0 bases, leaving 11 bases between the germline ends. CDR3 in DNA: TGTGCCAGCAGTTACTCCGATACAGGGATGAACACTGAAGCTTTCTTT. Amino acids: CASSYSDTGMNTEAFF.

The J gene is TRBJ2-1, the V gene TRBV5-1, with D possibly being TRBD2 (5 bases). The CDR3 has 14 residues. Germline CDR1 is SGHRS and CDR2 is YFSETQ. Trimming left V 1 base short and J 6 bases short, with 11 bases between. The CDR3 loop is CASSLQLAGNEQFF. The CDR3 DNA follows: TGCGCCAGCAGCTTGCAGCTAGCAGGCAATGAGCAGTTCTTC.

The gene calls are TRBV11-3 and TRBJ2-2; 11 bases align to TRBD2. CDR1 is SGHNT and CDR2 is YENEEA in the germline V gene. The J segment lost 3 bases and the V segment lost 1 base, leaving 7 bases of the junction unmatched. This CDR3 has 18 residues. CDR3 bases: TGTGCCAGCAGCTTAGGGACAATACTAGCGGGAGACACCGGGGAGCTGTTTTTT. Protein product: CASSLGTILAGDTGELFF.

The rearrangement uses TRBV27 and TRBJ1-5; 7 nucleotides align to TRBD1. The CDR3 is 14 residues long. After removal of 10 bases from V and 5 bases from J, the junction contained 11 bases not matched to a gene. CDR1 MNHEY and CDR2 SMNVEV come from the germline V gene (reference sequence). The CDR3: CATRGRGKYQPQHF. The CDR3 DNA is TGTGCCACAAGGGGCAGGGGGAAGTATCAGCCCCAGCATTTT.

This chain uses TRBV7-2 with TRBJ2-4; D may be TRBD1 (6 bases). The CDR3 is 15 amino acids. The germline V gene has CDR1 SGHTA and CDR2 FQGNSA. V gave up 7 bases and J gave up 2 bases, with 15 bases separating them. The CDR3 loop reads CASTLGRGTKNIQYF. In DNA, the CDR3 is TGTGCCAGCACCCTAGGTAGGGGGACCAAAAACATTCAGTACTTC.

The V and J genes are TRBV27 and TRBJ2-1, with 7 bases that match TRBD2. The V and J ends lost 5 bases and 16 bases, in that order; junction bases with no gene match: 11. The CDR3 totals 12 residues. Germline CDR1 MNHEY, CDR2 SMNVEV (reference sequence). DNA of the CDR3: TGTGCCAGCAGTAAGTCTAGCGGAGTACTTTTCTTC. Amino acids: CASSKSSGVLFF.

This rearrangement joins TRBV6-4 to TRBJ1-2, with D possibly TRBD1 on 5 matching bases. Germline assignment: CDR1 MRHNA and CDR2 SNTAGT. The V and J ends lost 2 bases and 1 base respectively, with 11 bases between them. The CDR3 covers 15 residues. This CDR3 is CASSDRGKVNYGYTF. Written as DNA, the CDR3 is TGTGCCAGCAGTGACCGGGGGAAGGTTAACTATGGCTACACCTTC.

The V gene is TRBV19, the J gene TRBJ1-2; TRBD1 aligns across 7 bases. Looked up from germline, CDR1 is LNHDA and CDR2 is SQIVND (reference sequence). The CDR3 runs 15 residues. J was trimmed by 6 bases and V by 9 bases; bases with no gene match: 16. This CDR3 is CASQPGTVEIHGYTF. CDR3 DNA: TGTGCCAGCCAACCTGGGACAGTTGAAATTCATGGCTACACCTTC.

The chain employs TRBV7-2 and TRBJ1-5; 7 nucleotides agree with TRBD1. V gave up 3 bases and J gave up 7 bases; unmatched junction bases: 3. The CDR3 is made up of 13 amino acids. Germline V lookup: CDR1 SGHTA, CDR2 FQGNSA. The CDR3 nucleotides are TGTGCCAGCAGCTTCGACAGGGTACAGCCCCAGCATTTT. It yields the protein CASSFDRVQPQHF.

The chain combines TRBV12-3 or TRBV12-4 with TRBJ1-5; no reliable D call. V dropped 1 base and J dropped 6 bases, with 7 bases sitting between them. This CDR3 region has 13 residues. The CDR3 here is CASSLGGSQPQHF. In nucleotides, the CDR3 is TGTGCCAGCAGTTTAGGAGGGAGTCAGCCCCAGCATTTT.

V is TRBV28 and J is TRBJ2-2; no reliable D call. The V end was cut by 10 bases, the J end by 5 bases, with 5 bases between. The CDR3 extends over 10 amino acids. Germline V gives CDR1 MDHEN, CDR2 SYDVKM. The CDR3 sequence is CATSTGELFF. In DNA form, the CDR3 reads TGTGCCACTTCTACCGGGGAGCTGTTTTTT.

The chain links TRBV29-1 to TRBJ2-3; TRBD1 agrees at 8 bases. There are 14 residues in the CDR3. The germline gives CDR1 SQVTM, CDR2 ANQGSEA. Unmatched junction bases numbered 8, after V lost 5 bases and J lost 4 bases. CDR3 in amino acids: CSVLKGQEADTQYF. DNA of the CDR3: TGCAGCGTTCTAAAGGGACAGGAGGCAGATACGCAGTATTTT.

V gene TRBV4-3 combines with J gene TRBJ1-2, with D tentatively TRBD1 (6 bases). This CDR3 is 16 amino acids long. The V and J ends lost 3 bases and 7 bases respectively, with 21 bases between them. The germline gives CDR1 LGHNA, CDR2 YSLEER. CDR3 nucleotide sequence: TGCGCCAGCAGCCAGGATCGGAATCAGGGGCGTGGTGGCTACACCTTC. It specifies CASSQDRNQGRGGYTF.

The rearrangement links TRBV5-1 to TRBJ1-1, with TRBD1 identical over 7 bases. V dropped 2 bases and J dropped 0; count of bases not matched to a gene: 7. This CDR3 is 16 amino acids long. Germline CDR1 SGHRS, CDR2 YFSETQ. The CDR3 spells CASSFGIDRVNTEAFF. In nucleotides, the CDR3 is TGCGCCAGCAGCTTCGGGATCGACAGGGTGAACACTGAAGCTTTCTTT.

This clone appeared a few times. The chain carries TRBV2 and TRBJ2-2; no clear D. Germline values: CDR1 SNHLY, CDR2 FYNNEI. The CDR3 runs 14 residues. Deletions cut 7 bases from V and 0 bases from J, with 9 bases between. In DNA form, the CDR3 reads TGTGCCAGCAATGTCCTTTCGAACACCGGGGAGCTGTTTTTT. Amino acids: CASNVLSNTGELFF.

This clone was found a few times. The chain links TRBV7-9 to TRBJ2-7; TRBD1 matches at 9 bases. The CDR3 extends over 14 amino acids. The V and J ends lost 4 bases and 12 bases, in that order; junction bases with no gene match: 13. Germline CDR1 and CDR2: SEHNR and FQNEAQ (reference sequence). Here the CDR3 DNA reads TGTGCCAGCAGCTCCTCCGGGACAGGGTCGTCGGGGTACTTC. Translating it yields CASSSSGTGSSGYF.

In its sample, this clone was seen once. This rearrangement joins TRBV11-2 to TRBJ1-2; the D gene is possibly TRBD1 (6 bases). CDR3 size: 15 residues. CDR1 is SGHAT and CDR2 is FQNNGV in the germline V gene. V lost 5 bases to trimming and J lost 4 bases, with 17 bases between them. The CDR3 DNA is TGTGCCAGCAGCCCGAACCAGGGGTGGGGCTATGGCTACACCTTC. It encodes CASSPNQGWGYGYTF.

In DNA form, the CDR3 reads TGTGCCAGTAGTATGGCCCGATTGGGGGGTAGCTCCTACAATGAGCAGTTCTTC. This encodes CASSMARLGGSSYNEQFF. The rearrangement links TRBV19 to TRBJ2-1; a possible D gene is TRBD2 (6 bases). The germline V gene encodes CDR1 LNHDA and CDR2 SQIVND (reference sequence). This CDR3 has 18 amino acids. The V end was cut by 3 bases, the J end by 0 bases, with 18 bases between. Supplemented by reference TRBV19 and TRBJ2-1, the full variable domain reads DGGITQSPKYLFRKEGQNVTLSCEQNLNHDAMYWYRQDPGQGLRLIYYSQIVNDFQKGDIAEGYSVSREKKESFPLTVTSAQKNPTAFYLCASSMARLGGSSYNEQFFGPGTRLTVL.

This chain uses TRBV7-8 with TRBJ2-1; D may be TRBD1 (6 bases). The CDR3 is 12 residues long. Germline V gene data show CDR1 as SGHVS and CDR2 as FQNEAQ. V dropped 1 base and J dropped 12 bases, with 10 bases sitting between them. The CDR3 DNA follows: TGTGCCAGCAGCTTAGACCGGACAGCGCAGTTCTTC. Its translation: CASSLDRTAQFF.

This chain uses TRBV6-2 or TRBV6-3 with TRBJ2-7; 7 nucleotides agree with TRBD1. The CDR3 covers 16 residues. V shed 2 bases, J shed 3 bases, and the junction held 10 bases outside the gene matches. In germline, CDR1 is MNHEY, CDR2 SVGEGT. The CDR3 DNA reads TGTGCCAGCAGTTACAGCCGGGACAGTCATCTCTACGAGCAGTACTTC. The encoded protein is CASSYSRDSHLYEQYF.

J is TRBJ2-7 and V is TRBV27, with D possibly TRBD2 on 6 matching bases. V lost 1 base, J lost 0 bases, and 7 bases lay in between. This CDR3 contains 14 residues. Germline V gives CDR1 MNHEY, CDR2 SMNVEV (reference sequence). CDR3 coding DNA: TGTGCCAGCAGTTTATGGGGGGACTCCTACGAGCAGTACTTC. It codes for CASSLWGDSYEQYF.

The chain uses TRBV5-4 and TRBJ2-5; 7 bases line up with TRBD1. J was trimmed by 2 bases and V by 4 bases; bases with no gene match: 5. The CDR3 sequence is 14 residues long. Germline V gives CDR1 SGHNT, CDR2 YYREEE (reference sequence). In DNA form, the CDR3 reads TGTGCCAGCAGCAAAAAGACAGGGCAAGAGACCCAGTACTTC. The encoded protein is CASSKKTGQETQYF.

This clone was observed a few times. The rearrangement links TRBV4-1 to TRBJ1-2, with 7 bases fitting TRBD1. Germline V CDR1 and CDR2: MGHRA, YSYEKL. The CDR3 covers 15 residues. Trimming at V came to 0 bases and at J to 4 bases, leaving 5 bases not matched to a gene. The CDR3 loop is CASSQEYRGAYGYTF. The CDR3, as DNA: TGCGCCAGCAGCCAAGAGTACAGGGGAGCCTATGGCTACACCTTC.

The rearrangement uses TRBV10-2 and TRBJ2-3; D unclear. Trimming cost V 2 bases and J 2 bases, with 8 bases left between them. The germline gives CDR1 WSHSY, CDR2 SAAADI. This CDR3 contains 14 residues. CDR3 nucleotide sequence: TGCGCCAGCAGTGAGGTTACAGCCACAGATACGCAGTATTTT. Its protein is CASSEVTATDTQYF.

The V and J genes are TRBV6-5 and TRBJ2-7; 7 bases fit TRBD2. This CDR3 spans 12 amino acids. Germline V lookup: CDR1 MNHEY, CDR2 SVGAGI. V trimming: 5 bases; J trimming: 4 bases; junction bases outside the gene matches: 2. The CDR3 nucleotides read TGTGCCAGCAGTCCCGGGGGGTACGAGCAGTACTTC. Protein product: CASSPGGYEQYF.

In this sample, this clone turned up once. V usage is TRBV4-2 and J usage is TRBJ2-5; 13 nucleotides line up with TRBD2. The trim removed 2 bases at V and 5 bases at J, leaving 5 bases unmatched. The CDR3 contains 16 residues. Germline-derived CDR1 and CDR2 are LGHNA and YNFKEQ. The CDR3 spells CASSQPLAGGMETQYF. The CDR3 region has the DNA TGTGCCAGCAGCCAACCACTAGCGGGGGGGATGGAGACCCAGTACTTC.

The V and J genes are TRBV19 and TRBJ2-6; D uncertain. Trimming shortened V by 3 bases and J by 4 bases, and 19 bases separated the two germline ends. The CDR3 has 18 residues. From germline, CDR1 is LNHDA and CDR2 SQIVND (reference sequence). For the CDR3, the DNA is TGTGCCAGTAGTATTCTAGGAGTGGTTGAATCCGGGGCCAACGTCCTGACTTTC. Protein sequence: CASSILGVVESGANVLTF.

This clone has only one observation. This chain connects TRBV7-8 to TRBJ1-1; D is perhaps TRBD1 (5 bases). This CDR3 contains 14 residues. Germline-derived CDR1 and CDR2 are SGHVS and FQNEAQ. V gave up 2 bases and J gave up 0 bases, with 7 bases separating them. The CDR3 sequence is CASSLQGMNTEAFF. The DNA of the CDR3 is TGTGCCAGCAGCTTACAGGGAATGAACACTGAAGCTTTCTTT.